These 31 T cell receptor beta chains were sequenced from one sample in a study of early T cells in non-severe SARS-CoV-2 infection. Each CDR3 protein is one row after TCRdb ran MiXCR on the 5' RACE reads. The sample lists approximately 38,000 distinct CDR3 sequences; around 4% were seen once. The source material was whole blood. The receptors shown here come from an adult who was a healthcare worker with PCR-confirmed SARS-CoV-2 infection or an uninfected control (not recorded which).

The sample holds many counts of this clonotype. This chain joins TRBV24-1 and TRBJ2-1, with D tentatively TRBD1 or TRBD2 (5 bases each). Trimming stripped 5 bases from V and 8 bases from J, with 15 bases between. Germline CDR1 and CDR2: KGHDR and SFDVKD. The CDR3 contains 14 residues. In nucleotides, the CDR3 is TGTGCCACCAGTGCTCCAGGGACGTTCGATGAGCAGTTCTTC. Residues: CATSAPGTFDEQFF.

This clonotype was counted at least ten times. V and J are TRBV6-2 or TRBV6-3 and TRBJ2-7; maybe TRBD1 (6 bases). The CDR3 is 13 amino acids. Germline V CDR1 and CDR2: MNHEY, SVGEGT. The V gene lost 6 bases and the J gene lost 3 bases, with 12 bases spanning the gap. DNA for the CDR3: TGTGCCAGCAGCCCGACAGGAGGCTACGAGCAGTACTTC. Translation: CASSPTGGYEQYF.

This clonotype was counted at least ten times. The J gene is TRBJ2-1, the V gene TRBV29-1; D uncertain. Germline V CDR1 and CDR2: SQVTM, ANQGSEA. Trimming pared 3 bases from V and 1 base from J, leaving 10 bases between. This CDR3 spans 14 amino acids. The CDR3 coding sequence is TGCAGCGTTGACCCGGGTGTGTCCTACAATGAGCAGTTCTTC. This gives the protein CSVDPGVSYNEQFF.

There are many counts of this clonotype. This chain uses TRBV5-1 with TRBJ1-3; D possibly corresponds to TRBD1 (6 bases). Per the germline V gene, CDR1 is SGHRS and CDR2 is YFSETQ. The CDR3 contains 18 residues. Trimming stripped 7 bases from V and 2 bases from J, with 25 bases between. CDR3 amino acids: CASGPGTGIGSPGNTIYF. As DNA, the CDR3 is TGCGCCAGCGGGCCGGGAACAGGGATTGGTTCCCCTGGAAACACCATATATTTT.

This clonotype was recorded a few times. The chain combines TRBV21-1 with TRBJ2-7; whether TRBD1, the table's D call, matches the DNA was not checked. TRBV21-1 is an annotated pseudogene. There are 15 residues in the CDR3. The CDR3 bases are TGTGCCAGCAGCAAAGTTGAGGGGCACTCCTACGAGCAGTACTTC. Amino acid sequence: CASSKVEGHSYEQYF.

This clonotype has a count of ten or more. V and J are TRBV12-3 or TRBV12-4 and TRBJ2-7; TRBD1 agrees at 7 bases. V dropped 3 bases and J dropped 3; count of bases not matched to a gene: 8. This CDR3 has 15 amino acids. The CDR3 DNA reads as TGTGCCAGCAGTTTTGGGGGACAGAGGGACTACGAGCAGTACTTC. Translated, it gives CASSFGGQRDYEQYF.

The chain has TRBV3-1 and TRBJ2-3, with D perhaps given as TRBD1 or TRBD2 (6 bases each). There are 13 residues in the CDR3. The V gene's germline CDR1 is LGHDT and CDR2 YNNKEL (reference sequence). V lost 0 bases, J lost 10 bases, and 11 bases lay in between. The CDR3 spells CASSQDVGGAQYF. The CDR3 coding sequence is TGTGCCAGCAGCCAAGATGTCGGGGGCGCGCAGTATTTT.

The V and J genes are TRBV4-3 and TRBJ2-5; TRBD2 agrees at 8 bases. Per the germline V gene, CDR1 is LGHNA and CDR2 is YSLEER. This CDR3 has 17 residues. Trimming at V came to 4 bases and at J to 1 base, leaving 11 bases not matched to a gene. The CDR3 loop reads CASSPHVGRGVQETQYF. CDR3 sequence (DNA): TGCGCCAGCAGCCCCCACGTTGGGCGGGGGGTCCAAGAGACCCAGTACTTC.

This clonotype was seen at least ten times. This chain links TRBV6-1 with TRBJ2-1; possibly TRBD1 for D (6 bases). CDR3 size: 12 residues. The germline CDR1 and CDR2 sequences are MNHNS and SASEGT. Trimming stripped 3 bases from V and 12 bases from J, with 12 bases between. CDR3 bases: TGTGCCAGCAGTGAGAATAGAGGGGGGCAGTTCTTC. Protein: CASSENRGGQFF.

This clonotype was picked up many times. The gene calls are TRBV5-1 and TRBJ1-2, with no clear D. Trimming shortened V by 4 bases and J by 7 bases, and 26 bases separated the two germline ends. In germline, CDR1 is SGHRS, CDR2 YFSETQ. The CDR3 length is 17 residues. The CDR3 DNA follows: TGCGCCAGCAGCCCCCCGGAGTTAGGCCTAAGAGTTTTTGGCTACACCTTC. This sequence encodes CASSPPELGLRVFGYTF.

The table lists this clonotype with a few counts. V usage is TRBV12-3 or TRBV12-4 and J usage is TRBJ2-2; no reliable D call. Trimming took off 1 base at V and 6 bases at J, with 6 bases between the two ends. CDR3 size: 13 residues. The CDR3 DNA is TGTGCCAGCAGTTTAGGCGAGTCCGGGGAGCTGTTTTTT. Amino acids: CASSLGESGELFF.

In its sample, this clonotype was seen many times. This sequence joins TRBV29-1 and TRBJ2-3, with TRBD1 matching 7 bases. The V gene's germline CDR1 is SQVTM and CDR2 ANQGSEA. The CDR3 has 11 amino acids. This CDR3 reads CSASGDRTQYF. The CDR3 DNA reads TGCAGTGCCTCAGGGGACAGAACGCAGTATTTT.

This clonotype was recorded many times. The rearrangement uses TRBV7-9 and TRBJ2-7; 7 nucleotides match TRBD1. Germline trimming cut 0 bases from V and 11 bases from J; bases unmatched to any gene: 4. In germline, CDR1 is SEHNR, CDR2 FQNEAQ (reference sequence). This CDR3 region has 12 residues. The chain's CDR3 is CASSLARGREYF. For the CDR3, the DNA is TGTGCCAGCAGCTTAGCAAGGGGGCGGGAGTACTTC.

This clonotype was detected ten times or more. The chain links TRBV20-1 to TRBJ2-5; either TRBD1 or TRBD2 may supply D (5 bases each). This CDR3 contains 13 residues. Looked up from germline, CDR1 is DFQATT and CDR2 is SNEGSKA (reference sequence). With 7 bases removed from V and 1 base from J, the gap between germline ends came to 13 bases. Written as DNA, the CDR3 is TGCAGTGGGATAGACGGGGCCCAAGAGACCCAGTACTTC. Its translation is CSGIDGAQETQYF.

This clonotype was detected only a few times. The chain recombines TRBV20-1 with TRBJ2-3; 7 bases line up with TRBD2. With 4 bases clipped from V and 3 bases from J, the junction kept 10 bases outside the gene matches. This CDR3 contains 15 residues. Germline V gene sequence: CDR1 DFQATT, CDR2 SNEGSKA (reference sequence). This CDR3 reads CSATRGIKSTDTQYF. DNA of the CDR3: TGCAGTGCTACGCGGGGGATTAAATCTACAGATACGCAGTATTTT.

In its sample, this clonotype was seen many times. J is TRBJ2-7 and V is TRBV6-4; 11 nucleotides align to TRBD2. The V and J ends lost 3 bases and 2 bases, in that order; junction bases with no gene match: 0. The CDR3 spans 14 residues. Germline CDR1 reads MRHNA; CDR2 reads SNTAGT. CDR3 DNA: TGTGCCAGCAGTGAACTAGCGGGGGCCTACGAGCAGTACTTC. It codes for CASSELAGAYEQYF.

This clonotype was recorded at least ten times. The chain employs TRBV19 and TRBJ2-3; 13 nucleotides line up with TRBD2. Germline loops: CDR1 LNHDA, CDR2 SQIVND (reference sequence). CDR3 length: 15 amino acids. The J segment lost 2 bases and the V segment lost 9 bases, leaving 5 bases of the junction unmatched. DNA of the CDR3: TGTGCCAGCCTCGGACTAGCGGGGGACACAGATACGCAGTATTTT. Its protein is CASLGLAGDTDTQYF.

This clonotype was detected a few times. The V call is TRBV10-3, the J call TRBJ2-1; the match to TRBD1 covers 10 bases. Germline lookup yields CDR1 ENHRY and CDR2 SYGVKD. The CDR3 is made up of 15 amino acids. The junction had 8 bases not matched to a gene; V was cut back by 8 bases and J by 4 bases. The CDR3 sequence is CAIDRGTGDYNEQFF. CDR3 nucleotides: TGTGCCATCGATCGGGGGACAGGGGATTACAATGAGCAGTTCTTC.

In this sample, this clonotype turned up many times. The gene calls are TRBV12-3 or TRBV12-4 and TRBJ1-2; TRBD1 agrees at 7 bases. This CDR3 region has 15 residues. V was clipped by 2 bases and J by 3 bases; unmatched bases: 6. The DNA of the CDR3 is TGTGCCAGCAGTTTATTTCGGACAGGAGACTATGGCTACACCTTC. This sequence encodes CASSLFRTGDYGYTF.

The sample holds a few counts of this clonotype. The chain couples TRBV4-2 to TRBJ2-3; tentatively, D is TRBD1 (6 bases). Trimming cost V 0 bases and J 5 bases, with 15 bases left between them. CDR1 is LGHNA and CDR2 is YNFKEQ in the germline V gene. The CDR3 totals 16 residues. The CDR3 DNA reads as TGTGCCAGCAGCCAAGATAGAACAGGGCCTCGAGATACGCAGTATTTT. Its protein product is CASSQDRTGPRDTQYF.

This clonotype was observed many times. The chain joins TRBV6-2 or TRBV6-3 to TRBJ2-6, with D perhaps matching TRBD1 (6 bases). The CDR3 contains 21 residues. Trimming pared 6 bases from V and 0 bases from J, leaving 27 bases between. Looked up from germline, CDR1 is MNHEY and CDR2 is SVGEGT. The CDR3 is CASSPLSKDRENPSGANVLTF. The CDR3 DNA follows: TGTGCCAGCAGCCCCCTGAGCAAGGACAGAGAAAACCCCTCTGGGGCCAACGTCCTGACTTTC.

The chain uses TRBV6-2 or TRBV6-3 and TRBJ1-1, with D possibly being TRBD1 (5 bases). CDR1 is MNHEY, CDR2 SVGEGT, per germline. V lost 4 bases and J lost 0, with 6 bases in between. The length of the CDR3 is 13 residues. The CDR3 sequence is CASSWGVNTEAFF. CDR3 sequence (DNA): TGTGCCAGCAGTTGGGGGGTGAACACTGAAGCTTTCTTT.

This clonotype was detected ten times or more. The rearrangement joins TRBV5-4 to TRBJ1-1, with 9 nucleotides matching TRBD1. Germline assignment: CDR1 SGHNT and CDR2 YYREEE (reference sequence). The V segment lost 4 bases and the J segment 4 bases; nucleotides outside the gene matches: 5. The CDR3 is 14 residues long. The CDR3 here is CASSLRDRVTEAFF. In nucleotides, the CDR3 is TGTGCCAGCAGCCTCCGGGACAGGGTCACTGAAGCTTTCTTT.

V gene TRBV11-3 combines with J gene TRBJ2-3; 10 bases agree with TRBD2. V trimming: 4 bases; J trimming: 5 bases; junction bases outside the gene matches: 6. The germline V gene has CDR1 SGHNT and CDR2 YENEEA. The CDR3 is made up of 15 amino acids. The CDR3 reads CASSSGKRGGDTQYF. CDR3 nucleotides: TGTGCCAGCAGCTCAGGGAAGCGGGGGGGAGATACGCAGTATTTT.

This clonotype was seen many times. CDR3 protein: CASSPAPLAVQDTQYF. CDR3 DNA: TGTGCCAGCAGCCCGGCCCCGCTAGCGGTCCAGGATACGCAGTATTTT. The chain uses TRBV7-3 and TRBJ2-3, with 7 bases matching TRBD2. The CDR3 covers 16 residues. The ends lost 5 bases at V and 6 bases at J; junction bases unmatched: 14. The germline CDR1 and CDR2 sequences are SGHTA and FQGTGA.

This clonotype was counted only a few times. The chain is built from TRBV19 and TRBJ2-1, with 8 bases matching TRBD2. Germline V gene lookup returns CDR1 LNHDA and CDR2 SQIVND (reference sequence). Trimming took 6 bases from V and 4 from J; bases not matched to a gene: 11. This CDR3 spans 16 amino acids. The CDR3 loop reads CASRFRPLADYNEQFF. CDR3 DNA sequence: TGTGCCAGTAGATTCCGTCCACTAGCGGATTACAATGAGCAGTTCTTC.

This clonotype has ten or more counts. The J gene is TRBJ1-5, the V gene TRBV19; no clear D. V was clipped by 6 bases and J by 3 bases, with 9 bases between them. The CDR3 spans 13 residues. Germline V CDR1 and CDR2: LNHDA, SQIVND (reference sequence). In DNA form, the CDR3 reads TGTGCCAGTAGAAGGGCCAACAATCAGCCCCAGCATTTT. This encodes CASRRANNQPQHF.

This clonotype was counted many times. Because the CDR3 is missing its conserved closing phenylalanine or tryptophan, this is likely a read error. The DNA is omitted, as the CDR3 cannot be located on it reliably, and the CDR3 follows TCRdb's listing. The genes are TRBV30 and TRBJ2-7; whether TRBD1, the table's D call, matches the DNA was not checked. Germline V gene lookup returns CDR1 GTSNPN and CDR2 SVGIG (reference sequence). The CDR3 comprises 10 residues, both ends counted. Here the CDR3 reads CAWSSRTGAI.

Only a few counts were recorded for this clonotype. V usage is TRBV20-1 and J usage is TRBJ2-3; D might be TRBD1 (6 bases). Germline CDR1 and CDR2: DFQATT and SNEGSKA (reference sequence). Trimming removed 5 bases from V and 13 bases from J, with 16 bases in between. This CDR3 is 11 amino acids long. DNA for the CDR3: TGCAGTGCTCGGACAGCCGTTATGGAGTATTTT. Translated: CSARTAVMEYF.

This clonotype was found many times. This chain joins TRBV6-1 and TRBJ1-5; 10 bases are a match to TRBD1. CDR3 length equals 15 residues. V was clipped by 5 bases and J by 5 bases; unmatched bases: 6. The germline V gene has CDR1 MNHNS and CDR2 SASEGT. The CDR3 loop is CASSPDRGPYQPQHF. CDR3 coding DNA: TGTGCCAGCAGTCCCGACAGGGGGCCTTATCAGCCCCAGCATTTT.

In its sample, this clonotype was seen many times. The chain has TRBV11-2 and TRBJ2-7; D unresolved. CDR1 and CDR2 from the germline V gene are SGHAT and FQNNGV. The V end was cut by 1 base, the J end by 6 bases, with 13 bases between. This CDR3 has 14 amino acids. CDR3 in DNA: TGTGCCAGCAGCTTAGGGGTAATACCAGGCGAGCAGTACTTC. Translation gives CASSLGVIPGEQYF.